These T cell receptor beta chains were read from a single sample in a study of low-dose radiotherapy and immunotherapy resistance in tumors. TCRdb recomputed calls from the reads with MiXCR, one row per CDR3 protein. The table has about 82,000 distinct CDR3 sequences, 18% seen once; the top ten hold more than 4.5%. This material consisted of PBMCs, taken before treatment. All receptors come from a male donor with prostate cancer. The CDR3 runs from the conserved cysteine through the conserved F or W. A D gene is named only where the DNA matches it firmly. Not every row has a clone size; where given, it reads once, few, many or a size class.

CDR3 DNA: TGCAGCGTTGAGGCATTATGGGTCACTGAAGCTTTCTTT
CDR3 protein: CSVEALWVTEAFF
D gene: NA
J gene: TRBJ1-1
V gene: TRBV29-1
clone size: many

CDR3 DNA: TGTGCCAGCAGTTTATCTTCCGGACAGCCTGGGGAAAAACTGTTTTTT
CDR3 protein: CASSLSSGQPGEKLFF
D gene: NA
J gene: TRBJ1-4
V gene: TRBV28
clone size: many

CDR3 DNA: TGTGCCAGCAGTTACCGGATACAGGGGTACGAGCAGTACTTC
CDR3 protein: CASSYRIQGYEQYF
D gene: TRBD1
J gene: TRBJ2-7
V gene: TRBV6-5
clone size: many

CDR3 DNA: TGTGCCAGCAGTGACCAGGGAACGGTCCAGCCCCAGCATTTT
CDR3 protein: CASSDQGTVQPQHF
D gene: NA
J gene: TRBJ1-5
V gene: TRBV2
clone size: many

CDR3 DNA: TGTGCCAGCAGCCAAGCGACCACTTGCGGTTACGAGCAGTTCTTC
CDR3 protein: CASSQATTCGYEQFF
D gene: NA
J gene: TRBJ2-1
V gene: TRBV4-2
clone size: NA

CDR3 DNA: TGTGCCACCAGCAGAGATGGCACTGAAGCTTTCTTT
CDR3 protein: CATSRDGTEAFF
D gene: NA
J gene: TRBJ1-1
V gene: TRBV15
clone size: many

CDR3 DNA: TGTGCCAGTTCCCCCCTAGCGGGGGGGCAAGAGACCCAGTACTTC
CDR3 protein: CASSPLAGGQETQYF
D gene: TRBD2
J gene: TRBJ2-5
V gene: TRBV19
clone size: many

CDR3 DNA: TGTGCCTGGACCCTAGGACAGTCGTCTGGGGCCAACGTCCTGACTTTC
CDR3 protein: CAWTLGQSSGANVLTF
D gene: NA
J gene: TRBJ2-6
V gene: TRBV30
clone size: many

CDR3 DNA: TGTGCCAGCAGCCAAGGGCAGCCCTACGAGCAGTACTTC
CDR3 protein: CASSQGQPYEQYF
D gene: NA
J gene: TRBJ2-7
V gene: TRBV3-1
clone size: many

CDR3 DNA: TGTGCCAGTAGTATAGCCCCGGGACGCCTCTACAATGAGCAGTTCTTC
CDR3 protein: CASSIAPGRLYNEQFF
D gene: NA
J gene: TRBJ2-1
V gene: TRBV19
clone size: many

CDR3 DNA: TGTGCCAGCAGCCCAACCGGGACGGACAGAAACATTCAGTACTTC
CDR3 protein: CASSPTGTDRNIQYF
D gene: NA
J gene: TRBJ2-4
V gene: TRBV3-1
clone size: many

CDR3 DNA: TGTGCCACGCAAGGGGCCAGGGGCTCAGGGGAGCAGTACTTC
CDR3 protein: CATQGARGSGEQYF
D gene: NA
J gene: TRBJ2-7
V gene: TRBV15
clone size: many

CDR3 DNA: TGCGCCAGCAGCCAAACGGACAGGGGCTCGGTCGAGACCCAGTACTTC
CDR3 protein: CASSQTDRGSVETQYF
D gene: TRBD1
J gene: TRBJ2-5
V gene: TRBV4-1
clone size: many

CDR3 DNA: TGTGCCAGCAAAGGACTAGCGTCGTCCCACGAGCAGTACTTC
CDR3 protein: CASKGLASSHEQYF
D gene: TRBD2
J gene: TRBJ2-7
V gene: TRBV2
clone size: many

CDR3 DNA: TGTGCCAGCAGCTTCTACAACGAGCAGTACTTC
CDR3 protein: CASSFYNEQYF
D gene: NA
J gene: TRBJ2-7
V gene: TRBV5-6
clone size: NA

CDR3 DNA: TGCGCCAGCAGTAAGGACGCAAACACTGAAGCTTTCTTT
CDR3 protein: CASSKDANTEAFF
D gene: NA
J gene: TRBJ1-1
V gene: TRBV5-1
clone size: NA

CDR3 DNA: TGTGCCAGCAGCTTGTCAGGGGCCGGCACCCAAGAGACCCAGTACTTC
CDR3 protein: CASSLSGAGTQETQYF
D gene: NA
J gene: TRBJ2-5
V gene: TRBV5-6
clone size: many

CDR3 DNA: TGCGCCAGCAGTCAATCAGGGACGGATAGCAACTGCAATCAGCCCCAGCATTTT
CDR3 protein: CASSQSGTDSNCNQPQHF
D gene: NA
J gene: TRBJ1-5
V gene: TRBV23-1
clone size: many

CDR3 DNA: TGTGCCAGCAGTTTTGGGACTAGCGGGGCCTACGAGCAGTACTTC
CDR3 protein: CASSFGTSGAYEQYF
D gene: TRBD2
J gene: TRBJ2-7
V gene: TRBV6-5
clone size: many

CDR3 DNA: TGTGCCAGCAGCGTCGCTTGGGGCCGAACGGGTGAGCAGTTCTTC
CDR3 protein: CASSVAWGRTGEQFF
D gene: NA
J gene: TRBJ2-1
V gene: TRBV9
clone size: NA

CDR3 DNA: TGTGCCAGCTCACCACTCGCACTCTCTGGCCGCTCTGGGGCCAACGTCCTGACTTTC
CDR3 protein: CASSPLALSGRSGANVLTF
D gene: NA
J gene: TRBJ2-6
V gene: TRBV18
clone size: NA

CDR3 DNA: TGTGCCAGCAGTGCGGGACTTCGAAACATTCAGTACTTC
CDR3 protein: CASSAGLRNIQYF
D gene: NA
J gene: TRBJ2-4
V gene: TRBV27
clone size: many

CDR3 DNA: TGCGCCAGCAGCCTGACTAGCGGGATAAGCGTCTCCGGGGAGCTGTTTTTT
CDR3 protein: CASSLTSGISVSGELFF
D gene: TRBD2
J gene: TRBJ2-2
V gene: TRBV5-1
clone size: many

CDR3 DNA: TGCGCCAGCAGCTTGGTGCCCCGGGACAGGCGGAACAATGAGCAGTTCTTC
CDR3 protein: CASSLVPRDRRNNEQFF
D gene: TRBD1
J gene: TRBJ2-1
V gene: TRBV5-1
clone size: many

CDR3 DNA: TGTGCCAGTAGTCAGGTTGCCTCAGGGACCCAGTACTTC
CDR3 protein: CASSQVASGTQYF
D gene: NA
J gene: TRBJ2-5
V gene: TRBV19
clone size: many

CDR3 DNA: TGCAGTGCTAGAGAAAGGACTTCTAGCGGGGGGGCCCCAGATACGCAGTATTTT
CDR3 protein: CSARERTSSGGAPDTQYF
D gene: TRBD2
J gene: TRBJ2-3
V gene: TRBV20-1
clone size: many

CDR3 DNA: TGTGCCAGCAGTTTCGCAGGAGCTAATCAGCCCCAGCATTTT
CDR3 protein: CASSFAGANQPQHF
D gene: NA
J gene: TRBJ1-5
V gene: TRBV6-2/TRBV6-3
clone size: many

CDR3 DNA: TGCAGCGTTGAAGATCGTTTAGGGGGCGACTATGGCTACACCTTC
CDR3 protein: CSVEDRLGGDYGYTF
D gene: TRBD1
J gene: TRBJ1-2
V gene: TRBV29-1
clone size: many